This T cell receptor (beta chain) was captured in a study of OX40 agonist ivuxolimab in advanced cancers. Data came from immunoSEQ multiplex PCR; TCRdb stores just in-frame clones and leaves some out. The sample lists 55,000 to 60,000 clones, over 80% occurring once. The CDR3 covers 15 residues. V was pared by 4 bases and J by 2 bases, with 7 bases of the junction left unmatched. Germline-derived CDR1 and CDR2 are WNHNN and SYGVQD (reference sequence). As concerns this clone: The identical CDR3 is also encoded by other nucleotide sequences in the sample.

The chain recombines TRBV10-1 with TRBJ2-5, with 7 bases fitting TRBD2. This receptor was taken from an adult with an advanced solid tumor such as melanoma, head and neck, liver or kidney cancer. Material: CD4+ or CD8+ T cells sorted from blood, obtained in a trial of the OX40 agonist ivuxolimab. The CDR3 region is CASSAGGRPQETQYF. The CDR3 DNA is TGCGCCAGCAGTGCTGGCGGGAGACCTCAAGAGACCCAGTACTTC.